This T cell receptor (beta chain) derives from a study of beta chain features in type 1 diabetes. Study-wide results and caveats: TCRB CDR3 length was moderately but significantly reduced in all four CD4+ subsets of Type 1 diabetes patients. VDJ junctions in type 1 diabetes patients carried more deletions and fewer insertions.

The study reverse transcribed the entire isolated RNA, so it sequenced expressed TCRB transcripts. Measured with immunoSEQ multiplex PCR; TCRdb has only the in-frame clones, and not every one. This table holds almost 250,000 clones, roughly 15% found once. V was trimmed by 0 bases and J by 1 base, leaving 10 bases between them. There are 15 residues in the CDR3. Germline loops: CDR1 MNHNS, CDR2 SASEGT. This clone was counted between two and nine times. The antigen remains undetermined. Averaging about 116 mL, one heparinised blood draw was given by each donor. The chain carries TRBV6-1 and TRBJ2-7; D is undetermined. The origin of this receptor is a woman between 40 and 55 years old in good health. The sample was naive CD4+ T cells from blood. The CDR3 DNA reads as TGTGCCAGCAGTGAAGCGAGCCTCCTATCCTACGAGCAGTACTTC. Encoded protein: CASSEASLLSYEQYF.